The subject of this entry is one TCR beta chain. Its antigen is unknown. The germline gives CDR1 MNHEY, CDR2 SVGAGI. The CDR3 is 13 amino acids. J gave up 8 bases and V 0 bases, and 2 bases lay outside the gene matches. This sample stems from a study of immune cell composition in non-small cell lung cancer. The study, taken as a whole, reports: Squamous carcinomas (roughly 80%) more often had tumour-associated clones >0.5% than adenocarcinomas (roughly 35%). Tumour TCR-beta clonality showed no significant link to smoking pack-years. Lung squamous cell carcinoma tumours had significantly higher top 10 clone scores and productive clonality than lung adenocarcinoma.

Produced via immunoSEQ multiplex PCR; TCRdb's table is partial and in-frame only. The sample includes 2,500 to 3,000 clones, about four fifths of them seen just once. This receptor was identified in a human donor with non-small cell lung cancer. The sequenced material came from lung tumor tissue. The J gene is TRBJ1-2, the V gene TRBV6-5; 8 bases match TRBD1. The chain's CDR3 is CASSYSRDRGYTF. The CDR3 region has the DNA TGTGCCAGCAGTTACTCCCGGGACAGGGGCTACACCTTC.